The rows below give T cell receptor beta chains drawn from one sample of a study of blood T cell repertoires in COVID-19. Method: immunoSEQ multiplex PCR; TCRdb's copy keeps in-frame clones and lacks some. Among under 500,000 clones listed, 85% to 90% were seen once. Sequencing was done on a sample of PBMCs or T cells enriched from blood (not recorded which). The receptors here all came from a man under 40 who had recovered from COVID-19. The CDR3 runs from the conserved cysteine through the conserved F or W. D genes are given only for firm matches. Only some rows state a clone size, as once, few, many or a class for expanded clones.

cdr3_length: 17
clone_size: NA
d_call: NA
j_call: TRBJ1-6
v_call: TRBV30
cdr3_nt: TGTGCCTGGAGTGTCCCCGTCCAGCCAGGGCACAATTCACCCCTCCACTTT
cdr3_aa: CAWSVPVQPGHNSPLHF

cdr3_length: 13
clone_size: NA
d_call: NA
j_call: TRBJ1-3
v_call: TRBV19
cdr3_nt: TGTGCCAGCTTGTCAGGGGCAGGAAACACCATATATTTT
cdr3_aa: CASLSGAGNTIYF

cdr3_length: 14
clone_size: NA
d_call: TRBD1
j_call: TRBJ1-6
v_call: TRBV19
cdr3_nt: TGTGCCAGTACCACCGGGACAGGGAATTCACCCCTCCACTTT
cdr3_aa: CASTTGTGNSPLHF

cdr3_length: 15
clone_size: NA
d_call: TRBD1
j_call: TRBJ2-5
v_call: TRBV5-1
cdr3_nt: TGCGCCAGCAGCGGGGGGACAGGGCGTCGTGAGACCCAGTACTTC
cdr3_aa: CASSGGTGRRETQYF

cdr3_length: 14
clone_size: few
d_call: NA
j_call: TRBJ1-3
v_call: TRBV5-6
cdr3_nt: TGTGCCAGCAGCTTGCTGGACACAGGAAACACCATATATTTT
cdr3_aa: CASSLLDTGNTIYF

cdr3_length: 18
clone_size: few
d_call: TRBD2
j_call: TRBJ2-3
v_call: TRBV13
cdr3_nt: TGTGCCAGCCAGCTAGCGATCCTAGCGGGAGCAGTCACAGATACGCAGTATTTT
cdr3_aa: CASQLAILAGAVTDTQYF

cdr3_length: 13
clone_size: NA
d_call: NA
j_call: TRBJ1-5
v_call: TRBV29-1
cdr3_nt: TGCAGCGTTTCCGGGAACGGGGATCAGCCCCAGCATTTT
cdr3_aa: CSVSGNGDQPQHF

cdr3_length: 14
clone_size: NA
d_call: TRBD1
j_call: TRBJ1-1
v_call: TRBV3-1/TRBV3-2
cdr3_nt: TGTGCCAGCAGCCATCTAACAGGGGCCACTGAAGCTTTCTTT
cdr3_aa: CASSHLTGATEAFF

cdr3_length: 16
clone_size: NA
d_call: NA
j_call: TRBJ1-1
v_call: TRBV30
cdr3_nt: TGTGCCTGGAGCCAAGAAATGACAGGTCGGAACACTGAAGCTTTCTTT
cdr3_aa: CAWSQEMTGRNTEAFF

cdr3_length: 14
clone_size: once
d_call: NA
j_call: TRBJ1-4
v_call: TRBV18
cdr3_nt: TGTGCCAGCTCATCGACAGGCGGTAATGAAAAACTGTTTTTT
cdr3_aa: CASSSTGGNEKLFF

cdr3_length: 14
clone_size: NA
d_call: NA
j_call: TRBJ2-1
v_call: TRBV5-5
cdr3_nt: TGTGCCAGCAGCTTGACAGGACAGTACAATGAGCAGTTCTTC
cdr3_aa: CASSLTGQYNEQFF

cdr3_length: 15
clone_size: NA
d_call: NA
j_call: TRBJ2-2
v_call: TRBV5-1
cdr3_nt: TGCGCCAGCAGCCAAAAGACAGGGAGGACCGGGGAGCTGTTTTTT
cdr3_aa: CASSQKTGRTGELFF

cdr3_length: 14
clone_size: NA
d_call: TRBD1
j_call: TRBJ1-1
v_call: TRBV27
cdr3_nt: TGTGCCAGCAGGCAGGGGGCTTGGAACACTGAAGCTTTCTTT
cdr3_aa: CASRQGAWNTEAFF

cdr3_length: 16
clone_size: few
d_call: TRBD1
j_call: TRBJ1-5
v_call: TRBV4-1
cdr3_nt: TGCGCCAGCAGCCGACTTCCGGGACAGGGCAATCAGCCCCAGCATTTT
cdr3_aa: CASSRLPGQGNQPQHF

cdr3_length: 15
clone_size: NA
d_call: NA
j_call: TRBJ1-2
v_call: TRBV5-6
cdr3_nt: TGTGCCAGCAGCTTGAAGAGCGGGCTTTGGTATGGCTACACCTTC
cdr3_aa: CASSLKSGLWYGYTF

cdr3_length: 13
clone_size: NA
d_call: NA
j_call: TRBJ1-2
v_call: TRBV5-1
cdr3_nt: TGCGCCAGCAGCTTGGCAGGGGCGAATGGCTACACCTTC
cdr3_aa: CASSLAGANGYTF

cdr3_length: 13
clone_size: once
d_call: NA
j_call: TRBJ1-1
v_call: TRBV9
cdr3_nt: TGTGCCAGCAGCGTAAGGAGCAACACTGAAGCTTTCTTT
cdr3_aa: CASSVRSNTEAFF

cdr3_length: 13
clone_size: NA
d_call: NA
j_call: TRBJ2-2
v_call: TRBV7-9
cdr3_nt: TGTGCCAGCAGCTCCCCAGGGCCCGGGGAGCTGTTTTTT
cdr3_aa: CASSSPGPGELFF

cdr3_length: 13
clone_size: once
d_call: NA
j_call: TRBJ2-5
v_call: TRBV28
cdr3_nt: TGTGCCAGCAGTCTCCCAGGCAGTGAGACCCAGTACTTC
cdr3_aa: CASSLPGSETQYF

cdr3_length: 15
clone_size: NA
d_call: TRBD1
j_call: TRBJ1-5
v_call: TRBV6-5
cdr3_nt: TGTGCCAGCAACCCGGGAGACAGGGTCGGCCAGCCCCAGCATTTT
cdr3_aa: CASNPGDRVGQPQHF

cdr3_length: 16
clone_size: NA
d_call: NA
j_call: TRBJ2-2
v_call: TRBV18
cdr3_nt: TGTGCCAGCTCACCACCTGCACAGGGGAACACCGGGGAGCTGTTTTTT
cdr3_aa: CASSPPAQGNTGELFF

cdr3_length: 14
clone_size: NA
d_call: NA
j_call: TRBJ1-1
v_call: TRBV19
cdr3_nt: TGTGCCAGTAGACCGGGCGGGGGAGTCGCTGAAGCTTTCTTT
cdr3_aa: CASRPGGGVAEAFF

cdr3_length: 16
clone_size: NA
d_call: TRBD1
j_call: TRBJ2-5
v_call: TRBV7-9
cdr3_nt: TGTGCCAGCAGCTTAGCGTTTGGGACAGCCGAAGAGACCCAGTACTTC
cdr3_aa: CASSLAFGTAEETQYF

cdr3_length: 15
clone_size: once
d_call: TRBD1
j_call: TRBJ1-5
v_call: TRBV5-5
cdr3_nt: TGTGCCAGCAGTTTTACAGGGGGGATCGGTCAGCCCCAGCATTTT
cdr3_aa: CASSFTGGIGQPQHF

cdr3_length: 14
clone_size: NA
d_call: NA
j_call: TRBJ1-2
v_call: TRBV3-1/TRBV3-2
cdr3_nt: TGTGCCAGCAGCCAAGGCGGAATCAACTATGGCTACACCTTC
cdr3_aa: CASSQGGINYGYTF

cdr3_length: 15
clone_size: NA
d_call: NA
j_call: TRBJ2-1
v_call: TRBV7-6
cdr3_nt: TGTGCCAGCAGCTTAGACGGGATTGGTTACAATGAGCAGTTCTTC
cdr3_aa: CASSLDGIGYNEQFF

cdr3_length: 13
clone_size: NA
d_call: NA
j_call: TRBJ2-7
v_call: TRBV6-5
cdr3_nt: TGTGCCAGCAGGTCCGGCCAGGGACACGTGCAGTACTTC
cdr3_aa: CASRSGQGHVQYF

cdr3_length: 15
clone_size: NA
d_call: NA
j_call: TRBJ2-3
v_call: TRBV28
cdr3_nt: TGTGCCAGCAGTTTGGGGGGAGAGTATAGCGATACGCAGTATTTT
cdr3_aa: CASSLGGEYSDTQYF